This T cell receptor (beta chain) derives from a study of T cell repertoires in cytomegalovirus infection. TCRdb recomputed calls from the reads with MiXCR, one row per CDR3 protein. The table records around 280,000 distinct CDR3 sequences, 9.6% of them present only once. Ten or more counts support this clonotype. The receptor's source is a human donor in good health (CMV status not recorded). Some clones in this sample may be carry-over from other donors' samples. What was sequenced was PBMCs.

CDR3 amino acids: CASSRTSGGATTGELFF. The CDR3 coding sequence is TGTGCCAGCAGTCGGACTAGCGGGGGGGCCACCACCGGGGAGCTGTTTTTT. The genes are TRBV12-3 or TRBV12-4 and TRBJ2-2; 15 bases line up with TRBD2. V dropped 5 bases and J dropped 4; count of bases not matched to a gene: 5. The length of the CDR3 is 17 residues.